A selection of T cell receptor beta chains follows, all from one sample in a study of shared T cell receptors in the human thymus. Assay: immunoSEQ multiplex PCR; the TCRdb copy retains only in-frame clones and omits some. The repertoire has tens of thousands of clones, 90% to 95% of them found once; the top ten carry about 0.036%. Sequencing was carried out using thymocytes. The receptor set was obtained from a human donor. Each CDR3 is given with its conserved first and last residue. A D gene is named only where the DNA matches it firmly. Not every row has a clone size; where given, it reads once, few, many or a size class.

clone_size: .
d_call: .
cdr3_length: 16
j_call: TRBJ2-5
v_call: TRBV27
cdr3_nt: TGTGCCAGCAGCCACCCTCCGGGACATCCACAAGAGACCCAGTACTTC
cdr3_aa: CASSHPPGHPQETQYF

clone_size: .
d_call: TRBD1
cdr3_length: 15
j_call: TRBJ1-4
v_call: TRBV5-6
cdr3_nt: TGTGCCAGCAGCTGGCCGGGACAGGCGGATGAAAAACTGTTTTTT
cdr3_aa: CASSWPGQADEKLFF

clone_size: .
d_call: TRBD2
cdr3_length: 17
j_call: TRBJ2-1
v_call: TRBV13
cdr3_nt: TGTGCCAGCAGCCCCCGTGGGGCGGGGGGGCCGGAGAATGAGCAGTTCTTC
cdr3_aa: CASSPRGAGGPENEQFF

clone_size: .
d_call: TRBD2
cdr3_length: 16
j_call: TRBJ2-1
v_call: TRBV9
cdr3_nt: TGTGCCAGCAGCGTTTTCCGTACTAGCGGAGACAATGAGCAGTTCTTC
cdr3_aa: CASSVFRTSGDNEQFF

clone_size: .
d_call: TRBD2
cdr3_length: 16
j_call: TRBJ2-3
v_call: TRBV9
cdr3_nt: TGTGCCAGCAGCGTAGATCCTAGCGGGGGGAGAGATACGCAGTATTTT
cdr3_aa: CASSVDPSGGRDTQYF

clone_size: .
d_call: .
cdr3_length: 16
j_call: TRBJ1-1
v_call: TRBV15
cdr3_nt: TGTGCCACCAGCAGAACTCAGGCGCTAGGGAACACTGAAGCTTTCTTT
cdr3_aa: CATSRTQALGNTEAFF

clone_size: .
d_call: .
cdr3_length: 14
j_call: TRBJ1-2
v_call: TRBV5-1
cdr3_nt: TGCGCCAGCAGCCGGACAGATCAGTTCTATGGCTACACCTTC
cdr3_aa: CASSRTDQFYGYTF

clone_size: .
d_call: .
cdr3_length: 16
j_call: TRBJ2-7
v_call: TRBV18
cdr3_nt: TGTGCCAGCTCACCACGCAGGAATGACGGCTCCTACGAGCAGTACTTC
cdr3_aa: CASSPRRNDGSYEQYF

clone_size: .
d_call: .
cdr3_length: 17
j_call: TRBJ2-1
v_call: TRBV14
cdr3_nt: TGTGCCAGCAGCCAAGATAGGGATCTACGAACCTACAATGAGCAGTTCTTC
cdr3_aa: CASSQDRDLRTYNEQFF

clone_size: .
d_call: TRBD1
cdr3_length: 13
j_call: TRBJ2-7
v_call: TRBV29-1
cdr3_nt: TGCAGCGCTACAGGGGCCTTCTTCTACGAGCAGTACTTC
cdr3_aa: CSATGAFFYEQYF

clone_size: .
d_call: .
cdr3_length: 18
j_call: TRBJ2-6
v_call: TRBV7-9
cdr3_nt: TGTGCCAGCAGCGTGCTCCTAACCAGACAAAGTCGGGCCAACGTCCTGACTTTC
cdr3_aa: CASSVLLTRQSRANVLTF

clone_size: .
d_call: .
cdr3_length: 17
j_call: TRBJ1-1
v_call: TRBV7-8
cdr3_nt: TGTGCCAGCAGCTCGCCCGCACCCCCCACTGGCATCACTGAAGCTTTCTTT
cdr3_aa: CASSSPAPPTGITEAFF

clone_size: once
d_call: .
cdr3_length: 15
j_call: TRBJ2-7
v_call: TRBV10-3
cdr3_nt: TGTGCCATCAGTGAGTCTGGGAGACGGTCCTACGAGCAGTACTTC
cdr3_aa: CAISESGRRSYEQYF

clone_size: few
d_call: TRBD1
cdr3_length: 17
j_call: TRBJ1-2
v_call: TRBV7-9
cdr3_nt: TGTGCCAGCAGCCCCCAGGAGTGGGACAGGTGCTGCTATGGCTACACCTTC
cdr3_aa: CASSPQEWDRCCYGYTF

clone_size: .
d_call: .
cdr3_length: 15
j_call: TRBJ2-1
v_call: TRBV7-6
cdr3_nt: TGTGCCAGCAGCCCCGGGGTCGAGGGCGTCGATGAGCAGTTCTTC
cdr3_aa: CASSPGVEGVDEQFF

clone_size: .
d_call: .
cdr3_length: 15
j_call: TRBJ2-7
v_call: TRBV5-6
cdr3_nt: TGTGCCAGCAGCTCCCGGAGTCCCGGGGAGTGCGAGCAGTACTTC
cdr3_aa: CASSSRSPGECEQYF

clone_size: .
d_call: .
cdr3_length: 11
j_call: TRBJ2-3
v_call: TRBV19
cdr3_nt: TGTGCCCGAACCGGTACAGATACGCAGTATTTT
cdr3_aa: CARTGTDTQYF

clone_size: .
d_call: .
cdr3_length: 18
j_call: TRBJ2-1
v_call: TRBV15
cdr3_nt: TGTGCCACCAGCAAAGACCTACAAAGAAAACCCCATCAACCAGAGCAGTTCTTC
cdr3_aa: CATSKDLQRKPHQPEQFF

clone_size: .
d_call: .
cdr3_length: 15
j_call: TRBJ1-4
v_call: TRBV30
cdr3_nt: TGTGCCTGGAGTGTCACGACAGACCTTAATGAAAAACTGTTTTTT
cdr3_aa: CAWSVTTDLNEKLFF

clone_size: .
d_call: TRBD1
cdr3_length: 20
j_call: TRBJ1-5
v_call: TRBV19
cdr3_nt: TGTGCCAGTAGTATAGACCACCTACATACTCAGGGGGCAAGCAATCAGCCCCAGCATTTT
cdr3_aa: CASSIDHLHTQGASNQPQHF

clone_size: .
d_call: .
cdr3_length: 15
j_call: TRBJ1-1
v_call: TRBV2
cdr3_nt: TGTGCCAGCAGTTTTTCGGCAGCCATGAACACTGAAGCTTTCTTT
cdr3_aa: CASSFSAAMNTEAFF

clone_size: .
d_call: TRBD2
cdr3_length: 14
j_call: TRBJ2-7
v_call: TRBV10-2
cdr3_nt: TGCGCCAGCAAAGGTGGGCGGGGGGGCCGCGAGCAGTACTTC
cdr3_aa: CASKGGRGGREQYF

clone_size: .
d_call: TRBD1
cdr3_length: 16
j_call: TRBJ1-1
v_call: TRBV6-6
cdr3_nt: TGTGCCAGCAGCCTCCCATCTACGACAGGGGCAGTGGAAGCTTTCTTT
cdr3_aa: CASSLPSTTGAVEAFF